This T cell receptor (beta chain) was observed in a study of Ad26.COV2.S vaccination and SARS-CoV-2 variants. The treatment: around 19 received Ad26.COV2.S at low or high dose, single or two shots; a few received placebo; per-sample allocation not given. The samples date from day 63 after the first vaccine or placebo injection. Study results and limitations: Post-vaccination spike-specific CD8+ and CD4+ T cell responses reportedly had substantial breadth. Participants in the vaccine arm had higher spike-specific TCR breadth; placebo recipients had lower.

About this clone itself: Its antigen remains unidentified. Other DNA sequences in the sample encode the same CDR3.

The length of the CDR3 is 14 residues. Germline V gives CDR1 WNHNN, CDR2 SYGVQD (reference sequence). Trimming removed 3 bases from V and 0 bases from J, with 9 bases in between. TCRdb keeps only in-frame clones here, not all; method: immunoSEQ multiplex PCR. This sample has some 250,000 clones, with more than 75% found just once. The V call is TRBV10-1, the J call TRBJ2-7; D uncertain. The receptor comes from a person between 18 and 60 years old who received the Ad26.COV2.S COVID-19 vaccine or a placebo. The sample was peripheral blood, taken in a trial of Ad26.COV2.S vaccine versus placebo. The chain's CDR3 is CASSDPGSSYEQYF. CDR3 DNA: TGCGCCAGCAGTGACCCTGGTAGCTCCTACGAGCAGTACTTC.